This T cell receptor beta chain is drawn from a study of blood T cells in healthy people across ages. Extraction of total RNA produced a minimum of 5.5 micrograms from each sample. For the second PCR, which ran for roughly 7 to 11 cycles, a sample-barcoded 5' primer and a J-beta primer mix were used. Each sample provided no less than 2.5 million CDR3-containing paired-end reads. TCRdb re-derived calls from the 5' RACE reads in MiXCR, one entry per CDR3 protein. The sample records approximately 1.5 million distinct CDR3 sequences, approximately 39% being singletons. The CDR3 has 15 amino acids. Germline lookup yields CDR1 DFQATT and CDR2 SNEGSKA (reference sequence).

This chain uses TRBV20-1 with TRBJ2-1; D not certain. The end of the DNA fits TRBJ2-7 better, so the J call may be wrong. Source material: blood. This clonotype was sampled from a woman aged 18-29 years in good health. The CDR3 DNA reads TGCAGTGCTAGGCGAACTGGATCCTCCTACAATGAGCAGTACTTC. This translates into CSARRTGSSYNEQYF.